These T cell receptor beta chains were read from a single sample in a study of blood T cell repertoires in COVID-19. Sequencing was performed with immunoSEQ multiplex PCR; in TCRdb, only in-frame clones are kept and a portion is missing. The sample contains some 250,000 clones, about 90% of which appear only once. Sequencing was performed on peripheral blood. The receptor source for this set is a man between 60 and 75 years old who had recovered from COVID-19. The CDR3 runs from the conserved cysteine through the conserved F or W. The D gene is left open where the match is weak. Clone size is stated in some rows and not others, as once, few, many or a class when expanded.

D: -; V: TRBV5-4; J: TRBJ1-6; size: -; CDR3: CASSLGEINSPLHF; DNA: TGTGCCAGCAGCTTGGGGGAGATCAATTCACCCCTCCACTTT
D: -; V: TRBV10-3; J: TRBJ1-4; size: -; CDR3: CAISESDSNGEKLFF; DNA: TGTGCCATCAGTGAGTCAGACAGTAATGGTGAAAAACTGTTTTTT
D: -; V: TRBV7-6; J: TRBJ2-1; size: -; CDR3: CASSLRGGSYNEQFF; DNA: TGTGCCAGCAGCTTACGAGGGGGTTCCTACAATGAGCAGTTCTTC
D: TRBD1; V: TRBV7-9; J: TRBJ2-1; size: -; CDR3: CASSPIEAGGVGNEQFF; DNA: TGTGCCAGCAGCCCGATCGAGGCAGGGGGCGTTGGGAATGAGCAGTTCTTC
D: TRBD2; V: TRBV5-1; J: TRBJ2-2; size: -; CDR3: CASSLIPSGGRQSTGELFF; DNA: TGCGCCAGCAGCTTGATACCTAGCGGGGGGCGACAGAGCACCGGGGAGCTGTTTTTT
D: -; V: TRBV27; J: TRBJ1-2; size: -; CDR3: CASSLSGEQFNYGYTF; DNA: TGTGCCAGCAGTTTATCGGGAGAACAGTTTAACTATGGCTACACCTTC
D: TRBD2; V: TRBV2; J: TRBJ2-3; size: once; CDR3: CASSYAGGADTQYF; DNA: TGTGCCAGCAGTTATGCCGGGGGGGCAGATACGCAGTATTTT
D: TRBD2; V: TRBV7-9; J: TRBJ2-5; size: -; CDR3: CASSRRGTSGGQETQYF; DNA: TGTGCCAGCAGTCGCCGGGGGACTAGCGGGGGGCAAGAGACCCAGTACTTC
D: -; V: TRBV2; J: TRBJ2-3; size: -; CDR3: CASSVIDTQYF; DNA: TGTGCCAGCAGTGTAATAGATACGCAGTATTTT
D: -; V: TRBV2; J: TRBJ1-2; size: -; CDR3: CASSEAGRAYGYTF; DNA: TGTGCCAGCAGTGAAGCGGGCAGGGCCTATGGCTACACCTTC
D: TRBD2; V: TRBV5-1; J: TRBJ2-1; size: -; CDR3: CASSLVTSGGWQFF; DNA: TGCGCCAGCAGCTTGGTGACTAGCGGGGGTTGGCAGTTCTTC
D: TRBD1; V: TRBV9; J: TRBJ2-1; size: -; CDR3: CASSATGGSVNEQFF; DNA: TGTGCCAGCAGCGCCACAGGGGGCAGTGTCAATGAGCAGTTCTTC
D: TRBD2; V: TRBV5-1; J: TRBJ2-1; size: -; CDR3: CASSLRGSSGSSYNEQFF; DNA: TGCGCCAGCAGCCTTCGGGGTTCTAGCGGGAGCTCCTACAATGAGCAGTTCTTC
D: -; V: TRBV5-1; J: TRBJ1-1; size: -; CDR3: CASSLLSVNTEAFF; DNA: TGCGCCAGCAGCTTGTTATCAGTGAACACTGAAGCTTTCTTT
D: -; V: TRBV6-5; J: TRBJ1-2; size: -; CDR3: CASQGGHGYTF; DNA: TGTGCCAGCCAAGGAGGACATGGCTACACCTTC
D: TRBD2; V: TRBV5-1; J: TRBJ2-6; size: -; CDR3: CASSPGGSRSGANVLTF; DNA: TGCGCCAGCAGCCCGGGAGGCTCCAGATCTGGGGCCAACGTCCTGACTTTC
D: -; V: TRBV7-9; J: TRBJ1-1; size: -; CDR3: CASSLIGDTEAFF; DNA: TGTGCCAGCAGCTTAATAGGGGACACTGAAGCTTTCTTT
D: -; V: TRBV29-1; J: TRBJ2-5; size: -; CDR3: CSGGAGAEETQYF; DNA: TGCAGCGGAGGGGCAGGGGCGGAGGAGACCCAGTACTTC
D: -; V: TRBV7-8; J: TRBJ2-1; size: -; CDR3: CASSLVLPSNEQFF; DNA: TGTGCCAGCAGCTTAGTTCTACCGAGCAATGAGCAGTTCTTC
D: -; V: TRBV9; J: TRBJ2-5; size: few; CDR3: CASSARQDQETQYF; DNA: TGTGCCAGCAGCGCCCGACAGGACCAAGAGACCCAGTACTTC
D: TRBD1; V: TRBV7-9; J: TRBJ2-3; size: -; CDR3: CASSLTGSTDTQYF; DNA: TGTGCCAGCAGCTTGACAGGGAGCACAGATACGCAGTATTTT
D: TRBD1; V: TRBV7-2; J: TRBJ1-1; size: -; CDR3: CASSLNRGWNTEAFF; DNA: TGTGCCAGCAGCTTAAACAGGGGCTGGAACACTGAAGCTTTCTTT
D: -; V: TRBV28; J: TRBJ1-6; size: -; CDR3: CASSMDTGGRNSPLHF; DNA: TGTGCCAGCAGTATGGACACCGGGGGAAGGAATTCACCCCTCCACTTT
D: TRBD1; V: TRBV19; J: TRBJ1-6; size: -; CDR3: CASSFQRTGTGSPLHF; DNA: TGTGCCAGTAGTTTCCAGCGGACAGGGACAGGTTCACCCCTCCACTTT
D: TRBD1; V: TRBV24-1; J: TRBJ2-5; size: -; CDR3: CATSLSDRGRETQYF; DNA: TGTGCCACCAGTCTCTCGGACAGGGGGAGGGAGACCCAGTACTTC
D: TRBD1; V: TRBV7-9; J: TRBJ2-1; size: -; CDR3: CASSLGGQVYNEQFF; DNA: TGTGCCAGCAGCCTAGGGGGACAGGTCTACAATGAGCAGTTCTTC
D: -; V: TRBV7-8; J: TRBJ1-6; size: -; CDR3: CASSHLNGGNSPLHF; DNA: TGTGCCAGCAGTCACTTGAATGGTGGTAATTCACCCCTCCACTTT
D: TRBD1; V: TRBV5-1; J: TRBJ2-2; size: -; CDR3: CASSPAGTVPGELFF; DNA: TGCGCCAGCAGCCCAGCCGGGACAGTTCCCGGGGAGCTGTTTTTT
D: -; V: TRBV6-1; J: TRBJ1-1; size: -; CDR3: CASSERGEAFF; DNA: TGTGCCAGCAGTGAACGGGGTGAAGCTTTCTTT
D: -; V: TRBV11-3; J: TRBJ1-1; size: -; CDR3: CASSLTFGPPNTEAFF; DNA: TGTGCCAGCAGCTTAACATTTGGGCCCCCGAACACTGAAGCTTTCTTT
D: -; V: TRBV5-1; J: TRBJ1-3; size: -; CDR3: CASSLDRFSGNTIYF; DNA: TGCGCCAGCAGCTTAGACAGGTTCTCTGGAAACACCATATATTTT
D: -; V: TRBV6-5; J: TRBJ1-1; size: -; CDR3: CASKREGPVAEAFF; DNA: TGTGCCAGCAAAAGGGAGGGTCCTGTGGCTGAAGCTTTCTTT
D: TRBD1; V: TRBV5-3; J: TRBJ1-4; size: -; CDR3: CARSLVKRTGSIEKLFF; DNA: TGTGCCAGAAGCTTGGTGAAAAGGACAGGGTCTATTGAAAAACTGTTTTTT
D: -; V: TRBV3-1/TRBV3-2; J: TRBJ1-2; size: -; CDR3: CASSQNAATYGYTF; DNA: TGTGCCAGCAGCCAAAACGCGGCGACTTATGGCTACACCTTC
D: -; V: TRBV3-1/TRBV3-2; J: TRBJ2-5; size: -; CDR3: CASSLQGGQETQYF; DNA: TGTGCCAGCAGCCTCCAAGGGGGACAAGAGACCCAGTACTTC
D: -; V: TRBV10-2; J: TRBJ1-1; size: few; CDR3: CASGRQVNTEAFF; DNA: TGCGCCAGCGGGAGACAGGTGAACACTGAAGCTTTCTTT